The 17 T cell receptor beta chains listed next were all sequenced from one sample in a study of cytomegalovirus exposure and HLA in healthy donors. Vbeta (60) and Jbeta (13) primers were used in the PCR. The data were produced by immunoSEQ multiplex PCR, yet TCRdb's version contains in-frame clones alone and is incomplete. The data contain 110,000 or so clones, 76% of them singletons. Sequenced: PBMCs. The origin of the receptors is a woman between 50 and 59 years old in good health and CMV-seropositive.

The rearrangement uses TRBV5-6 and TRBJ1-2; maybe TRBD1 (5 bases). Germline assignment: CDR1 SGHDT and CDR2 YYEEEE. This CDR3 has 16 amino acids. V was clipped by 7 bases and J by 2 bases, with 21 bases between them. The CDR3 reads CASAYRISAANYGYTF. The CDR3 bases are TGTGCCAGCGCGTACAGGATAAGCGCGGCGAACTATGGCTACACCTTC.

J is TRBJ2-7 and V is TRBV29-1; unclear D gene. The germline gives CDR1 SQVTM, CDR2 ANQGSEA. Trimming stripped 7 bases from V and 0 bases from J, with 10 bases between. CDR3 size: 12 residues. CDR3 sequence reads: CSASGSSYEQYF. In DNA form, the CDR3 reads TGCAGCGCCTCCGGGTCCTCCTACGAGCAGTACTTC.

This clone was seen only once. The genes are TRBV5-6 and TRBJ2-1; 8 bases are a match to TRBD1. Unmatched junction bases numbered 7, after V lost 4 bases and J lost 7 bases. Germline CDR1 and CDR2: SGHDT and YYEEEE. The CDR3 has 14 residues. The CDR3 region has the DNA TGTGCCAGCAGCAGGACAGGGTTAATTAATGAGCAGTTCTTC. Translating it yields CASSRTGLINEQFF.

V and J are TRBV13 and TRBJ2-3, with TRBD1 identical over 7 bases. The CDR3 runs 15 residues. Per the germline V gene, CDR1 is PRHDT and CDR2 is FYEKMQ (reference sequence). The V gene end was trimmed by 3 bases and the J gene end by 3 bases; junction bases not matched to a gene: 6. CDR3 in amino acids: CASSFDRVGTDTQYF. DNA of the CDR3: TGTGCCAGCAGCTTCGACAGGGTTGGGACAGATACGCAGTATTTT.

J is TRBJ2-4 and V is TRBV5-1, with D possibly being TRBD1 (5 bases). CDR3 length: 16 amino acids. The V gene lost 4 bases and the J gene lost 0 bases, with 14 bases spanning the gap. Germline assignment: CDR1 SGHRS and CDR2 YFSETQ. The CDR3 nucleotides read TGCGCCAGCAGCCTCGACAGTGATTTAGCCAAAAACATTCAGTACTTC. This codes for CASSLDSDLAKNIQYF.

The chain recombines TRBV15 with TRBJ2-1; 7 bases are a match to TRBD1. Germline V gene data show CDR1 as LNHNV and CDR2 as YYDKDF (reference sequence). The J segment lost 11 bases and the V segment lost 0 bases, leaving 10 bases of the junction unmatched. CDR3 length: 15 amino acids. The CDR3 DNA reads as TGTGCCACCAGCAGAGATCCAATCGGACAGGAAAAGCAGTTCTTC. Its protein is CATSRDPIGQEKQFF.

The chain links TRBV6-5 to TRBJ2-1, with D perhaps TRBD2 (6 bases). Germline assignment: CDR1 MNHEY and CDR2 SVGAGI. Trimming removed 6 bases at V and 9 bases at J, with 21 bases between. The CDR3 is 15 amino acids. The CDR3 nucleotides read TGTGCCAGCAGGCCGGGACTTGATACGTTTAGTGAGCAGTTCTTC. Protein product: CASRPGLDTFSEQFF.

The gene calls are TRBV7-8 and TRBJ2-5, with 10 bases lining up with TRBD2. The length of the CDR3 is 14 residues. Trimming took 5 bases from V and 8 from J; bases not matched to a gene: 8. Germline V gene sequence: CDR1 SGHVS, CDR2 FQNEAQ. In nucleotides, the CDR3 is TGTGCCAGCAGCCAAAGACTAGCGGGTACTACCCAGTACTTC. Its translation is CASSQRLAGTTQYF.

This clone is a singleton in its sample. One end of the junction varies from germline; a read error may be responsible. The CDR3 DNA reads TGTGCCGGCAGCTTAGCGGACAGGGAGAACACTGAAGCTTTCTTT. This encodes CAGSLADRENTEAFF. The genes are TRBV7-9 and TRBJ1-1, with TRBD1 matching over 8 bases. The CDR3 has 15 residues. CDR1 is SEHNR, CDR2 FQNEAQ, per germline (reference sequence).

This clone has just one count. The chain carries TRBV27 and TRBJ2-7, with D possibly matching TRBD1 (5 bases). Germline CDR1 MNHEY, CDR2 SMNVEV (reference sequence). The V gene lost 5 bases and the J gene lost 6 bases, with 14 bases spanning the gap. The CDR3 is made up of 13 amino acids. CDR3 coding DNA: TGTGCCAGCAGTCCCGAGATAACAGGCGAGCAGTACTTC. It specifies CASSPEITGEQYF.

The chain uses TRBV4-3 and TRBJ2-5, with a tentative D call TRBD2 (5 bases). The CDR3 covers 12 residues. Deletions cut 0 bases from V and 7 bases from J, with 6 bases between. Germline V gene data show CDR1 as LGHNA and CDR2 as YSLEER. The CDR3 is CASSQDRGTQYF. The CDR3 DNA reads TGCGCCAGCAGCCAAGATCGGGGGACCCAGTACTTC.

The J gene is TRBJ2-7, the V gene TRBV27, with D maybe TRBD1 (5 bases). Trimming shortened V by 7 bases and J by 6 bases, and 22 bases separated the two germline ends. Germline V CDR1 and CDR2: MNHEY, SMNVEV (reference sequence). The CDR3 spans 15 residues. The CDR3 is CASNPSGKGSGEQYF. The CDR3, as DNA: TGTGCCAGCAACCCATCAGGGAAGGGGTCGGGCGAGCAGTACTTC.

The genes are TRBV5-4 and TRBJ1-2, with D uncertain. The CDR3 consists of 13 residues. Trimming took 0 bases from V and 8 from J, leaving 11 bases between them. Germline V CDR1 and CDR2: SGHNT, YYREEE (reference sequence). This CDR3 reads CASSLDSFGGYTF. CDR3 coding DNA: TGTGCCAGCAGCTTGGACAGTTTCGGCGGCTACACCTTC.

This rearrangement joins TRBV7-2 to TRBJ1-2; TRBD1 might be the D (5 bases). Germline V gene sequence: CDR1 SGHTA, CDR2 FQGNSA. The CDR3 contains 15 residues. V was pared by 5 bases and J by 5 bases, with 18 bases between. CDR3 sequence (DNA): TGTGCCAGCAGCCTTACAGCCGGGACTGAGTATGGCTACACCTTC. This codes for CASSLTAGTEYGYTF.

The CDR3 reads CASSSDGGAGYEQYF. DNA of the CDR3: TGCGCCAGCAGCTCGGACGGCGGGGCGGGTTACGAGCAGTACTTC. This chain uses TRBV5-1 with TRBJ2-7; D possibly corresponds to TRBD2 (6 bases). With 3 bases removed from V and 4 bases from J, the gap between germline ends came to 17 bases. Looked up from germline, CDR1 is SGHRS and CDR2 is YFSETQ. This CDR3 contains 15 residues.

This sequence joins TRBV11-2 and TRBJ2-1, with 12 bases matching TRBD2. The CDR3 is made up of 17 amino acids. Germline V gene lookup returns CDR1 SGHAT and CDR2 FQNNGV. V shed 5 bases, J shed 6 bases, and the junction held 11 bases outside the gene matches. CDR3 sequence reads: CASSLGELAGGSNEQFF. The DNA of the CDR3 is TGTGCCAGCAGCCTCGGTGAACTAGCGGGGGGAAGCAATGAGCAGTTCTTC. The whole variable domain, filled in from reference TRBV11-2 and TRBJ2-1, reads EAGVAQSPRYKIIEKRQSVAFWCNPISGHATLYWYQQILGQGPKLLIQFQNNGVVDDSQLPKDRFSAERLKGVDSTLKIQPAKLEDSAVYLCASSLGELAGGSNEQFFGPGTRLTVL.

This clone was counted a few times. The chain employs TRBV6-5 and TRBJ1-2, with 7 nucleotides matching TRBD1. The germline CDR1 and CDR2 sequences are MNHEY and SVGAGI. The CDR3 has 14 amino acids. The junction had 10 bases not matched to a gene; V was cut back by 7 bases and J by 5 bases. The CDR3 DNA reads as TGTGCCAGCAACCCGGGACAGCTATTGTATGGCTACACCTTC. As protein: CASNPGQLLYGYTF.